This T cell receptor (beta chain) is from a study of T-cell reconstitution after alpha-beta-depleted transplantation in children. Study observations and caveats: Fresh T-cell production supplied most of the T-cell counts and diversity seen one year after transplant. Alpha-beta T cells about two months after transplant reportedly derived from several hundred expanded graft clones. Surviving recipient T cells and thymic progenitors underlay high day-60 TCRbeta diversity in some patients.

Comments on this clonotype: Antigen unknown.

The CDR3 extends over 14 amino acids. Germline CDR1 is SNHLY and CDR2 is FYNNEI. V gave up 8 bases and J gave up 5 bases, with 18 bases separating them. TCRbeta library preparation incorporated unique molecular identifiers. One entry per CDR3 protein, called by TCRdb with MiXCR from the PCR reads. This sample has about 220,000 distinct CDR3 sequences, with approximately 15% found just once. V is TRBV2 and J is TRBJ2-5, with D possibly TRBD2 on 5 matching bases. Sequencing was performed on PBMCs, mostly from graft donor cells, taken 360 days after TCRalphabeta/CD19-depleted stem cell transplant. The sequence came from a male patient between 2 and 15 years old who had a stem cell transplant for acute lymphoblastic leukemia, so the T cells may come from the graft donor. The CDR3 DNA sequence: TGTGCCAGCGCTAGCTCGTCCCCCCAGGAGACCCAGTACTTC. Its protein is CASASSSPQETQYF.